This T cell receptor (beta chain) comes out of a study of cytomegalovirus exposure and HLA in healthy donors. The overall study: Early on, a data release was issued that held approximately 92 million unique TCRs from HLA-typed donors.

The PCR used 60 Vbeta and 13 Jbeta primers. Authors' data handling: A later analysis tallied 80 million or so unique TCR beta chains, approximately 11 million of them shared. Method: immunoSEQ multiplex PCR; TCRdb's copy keeps in-frame clones and lacks some. For V, J and clone size, that table is used; D and trimming come from the DNA. In the table there are 100,000 to 150,000 clones, about 79% of which are singletons. To note about this clone: Its matching antigen is unknown.

Overall study results and limits: Only CMV serostatus was available as immune exposure information. In a later analysis, several top co-occurrence clusters appeared linked to parvovirus B19, influenza, CMV and Epstein-Barr virus.

There are 13 residues in the CDR3. The trim removed 6 bases at V and 4 bases at J, leaving 5 bases unmatched. CDR1 SGHAT and CDR2 FQNNGV come from the germline V gene. The chain has TRBV11-2 and TRBJ1-1; 7 nucleotides agree with TRBD1. Sequences were obtained from PBMCs. This TCR was recovered from a woman aged 45 to 65 in good health and CMV-seronegative. CDR3 in amino acids: CASRGQVSTEAFF. CDR3 DNA sequence: TGTGCCAGCAGAGGACAGGTTTCCACTGAAGCTTTCTTT.